This TCR beta chain was obtained from a study of shared clonotypes between healthy human individuals. Study overall: The study used three CD4 naive, three CD4 memory, two CD8 naive and one CD8 memory plate per donor.

Sorted-subset replicate PCR reactions contained 150 to 200 ng DNA, corresponding to around 30,000 T cell genomes. Generated by immunoSEQ multiplex PCR, the TCRdb table keeps only in-frame clones and is missing some. Altogether some 300,000 clones are present, around four fifths being singletons, with the ten largest covering roughly a tenth. This clonotype originated in a man aged 25-40 years in good health. Material for sequencing was memory CD4+ T cells sorted from blood. This sample's subset: CD45RA-negative fraction.

CDR3 in DNA: TGTGCCAGCAGCCAGCTGACAGGCTACTCCTACAATGAGCAGTTCTTC. Protein: CASSQLTGYSYNEQFF. The rearrangement joins TRBV5-6 to TRBJ2-1, with D possibly being TRBD1 (6 bases). Germline CDR1 and CDR2: SGHDT and YYEEEE. The ends were cut back, 4 bases at V and 0 bases at J, with 14 bases in the middle. This CDR3 contains 16 residues.